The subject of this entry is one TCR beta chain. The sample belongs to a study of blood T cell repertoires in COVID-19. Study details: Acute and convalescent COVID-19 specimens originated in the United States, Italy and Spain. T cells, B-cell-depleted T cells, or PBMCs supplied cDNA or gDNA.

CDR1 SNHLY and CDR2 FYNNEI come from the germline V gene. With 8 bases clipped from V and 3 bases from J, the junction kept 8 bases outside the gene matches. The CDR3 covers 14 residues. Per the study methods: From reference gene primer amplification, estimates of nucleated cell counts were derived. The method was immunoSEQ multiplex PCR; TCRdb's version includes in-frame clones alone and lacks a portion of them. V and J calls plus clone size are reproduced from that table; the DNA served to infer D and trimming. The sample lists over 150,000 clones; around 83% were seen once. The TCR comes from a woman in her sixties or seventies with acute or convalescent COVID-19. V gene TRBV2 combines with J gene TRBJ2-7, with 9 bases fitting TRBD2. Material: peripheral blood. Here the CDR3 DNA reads TGTGCCAGCCTGTTTAGCGGGAGTAGCTACGAGCAGTACTTC. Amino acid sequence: CASLFSGSSYEQYF. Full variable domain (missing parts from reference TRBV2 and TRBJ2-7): EPEVTQTPSHQVTQMGQEVILRCVPISNHLYFYWYRQILGQKVEFLVSFYNNEISEKSEIFDDQFSVERPDGSNFTLKIRSTKLEDSAMYFCASLFSGSSYEQYFGPGTRLTVT.